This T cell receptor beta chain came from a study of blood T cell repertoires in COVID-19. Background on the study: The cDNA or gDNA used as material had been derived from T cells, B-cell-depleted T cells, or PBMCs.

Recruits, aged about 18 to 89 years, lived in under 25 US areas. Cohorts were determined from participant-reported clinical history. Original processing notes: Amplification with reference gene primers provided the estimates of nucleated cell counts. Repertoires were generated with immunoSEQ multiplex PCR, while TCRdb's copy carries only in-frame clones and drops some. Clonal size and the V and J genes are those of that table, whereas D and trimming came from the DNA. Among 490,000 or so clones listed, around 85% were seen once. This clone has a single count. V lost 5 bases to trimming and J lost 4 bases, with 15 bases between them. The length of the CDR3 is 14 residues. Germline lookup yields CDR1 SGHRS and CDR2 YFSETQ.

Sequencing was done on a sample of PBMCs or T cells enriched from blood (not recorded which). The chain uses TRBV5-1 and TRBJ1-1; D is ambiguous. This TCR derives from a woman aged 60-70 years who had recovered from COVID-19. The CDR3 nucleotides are TGCGCCAGCAGGCTGCAGGCACAAGGCACTGAAGCTTTCTTT. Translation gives CASRLQAQGTEAFF. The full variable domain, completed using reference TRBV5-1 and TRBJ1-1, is KAGVTQTPRYLIKTRGQQVTLSCSPISGHRSVSWYQQTPGQGLQFLFEYFSETQRNKGNFPGRFSGRQFSNSRSEMNVSTLELGDSALYLCASRLQAQGTEAFFGQGTRLTVV.